This TCR beta chain comes out of a study of CD8+CD57+ T cells in acquired aplastic anemia (dated by TCRdb to 2016 to 2018). For the study in its entirety: Extracted DNA from sorted CD4+ and CD8+ cells averaged approximately 3 ug, ranging from about 0.2 to 30 ug. CD8+CD57+ expansion was defined as a frequency above the mean frequency observed in healthy subjects. Overall study results and their limits: CD8+ Simpson's diversity did not differ significantly between patients and healthy controls (P=0.060). Roughly 30 CD8+ CDR3 sequences were shared between patients and controls but appeared highly expressed in patients and within their immunodominant clones.

TCR beta VDJ combination and CDR3 sequence profiling used genomic DNA as the template. An Illumina HiSeq 2000 was the platform used for TCR repertoire sequencing. Turning to the authors' computational methods: Repertoire assessment relied on Simpson's diversity index, CDR3 size and DJ length profiles, and TRBV/TRBJ rearrangement plots. The most abundant DNA sequence in the deep sequencing data was taken as the immunodominant clone. CDR3 amino acid sequences were screened for sharing across subjects and were compared with published repertoires and the VDJdb database. TCRdb redid the processing of the public reads, applying fastp at Q25 and MiXCR, and retained in-frame beta chains. Rows with a matching CDR3 protein are joined into one entry that keeps the most common DNA and genes. It is TCRdb's table, rather than the study itself, that gives the V and J calls and clone size. The sample table holds hundreds of thousands of distinct CDR3 sequences, of which around 30% were seen once. The ten most abundant clones make up roughly 0.8% of the sample.

The germline V gene (reference sequence) supplies CDR1 LNHDA and CDR2 SQIVND. The CDR3 has 15 amino acids, counting the end cysteine and phenylalanine. Only the CDR3 part of the read is kept: 45 bases, read in frame from the first base. The patients picked for sequencing were ones in whom flow cytometry had shown an expansion of CD8+CD57+ cells. Every patient had a diagnosis of severe acquired aplastic anemia based on International Study of Aplastic Anemia and Agranulocytosis and Camitta criteria. Patients had received no therapy at the time of blood sampling. In this study, sorted CD4+ and CD8+ T cells from the blood of healthy subjects and of severe aplastic anemia patients had their TCR repertoires deep-sequenced. In the USA, patient enrollment took place under clinicaltrials.gov protocols 00001620, 01623167, 00001397, 00071045, 00081523 and 00961064. Ficoll-Paque density gradient centrifugation was used to isolate peripheral blood mononuclear cells. CD4+ and CD8+ T cells were sorted by FACS or magnetic beads before DNA extraction.

As regards this clonotype: The specificity of this receptor is unknown. Relative to the germline gene, one junction end is altered; a read error may explain this.

This receptor was taken from a human donor with aplastic anemia. The sample comprised sorted CD4+, CD8+, or CD8+CD57+ T cells (not recorded which) from PBMCs. The rearrangement combines TRBV19 with TRBJ1-6; no D gene call is confident. The CDR3 in this case is CASSIGPEENSPLHF. The nucleotide sequence reads as follows: TGTGCCAGTAGCATAGGACCGGAGGAGAATTCACCCCTCCACTTT.